This T cell receptor beta chain derives from a study of blood T cell repertoires in COVID-19. Germline V CDR1 and CDR2: MNHNS, SASEGT. This CDR3 is built from 15 residues. V shed 7 bases and J 0 bases; nucleotides not matched to a gene: 6. Repertoires were generated with immunoSEQ multiplex PCR, while TCRdb's copy carries only in-frame clones and drops some. Seen here are approximately 500,000 clones, more than 75% observed once, and the top ten hold 1.5% to 2%. Recovered status in Cohort 3 required two negative PCRs, clearance, or symptom resolution. Sequenced input: PBMCs or T cells enriched from blood (not recorded which). V usage is TRBV6-1 and J usage is TRBJ2-1, with 7 nucleotides matching TRBD1. The origin of this receptor is a woman in her thirties or forties who had recovered from COVID-19. This CDR3 is CASTRQGNSYNEQFF. The CDR3 DNA sequence: TGTGCCAGCACCAGACAGGGTAACTCCTACAATGAGCAGTTCTTC.